The next 18 T cell receptor beta chains were all read from a single sample in a study of blood T cell repertoires in COVID-19. The table came from immunoSEQ multiplex PCR; TCRdb's copy has only in-frame clones and leaves some out. This sample has 350,000 or so clones; approximately 89% occur once, and the top ten carry 3.9%. The sample was peripheral blood. These receptors were collected from a woman aged 55-69 years with COVID-19, enrolled during active disease.

The table lists this clone with a count of one. This chain links TRBV5-1 with TRBJ1-4; D gene ambiguous. This CDR3 is 12 amino acids long. In germline, CDR1 is SGHRS, CDR2 YFSETQ. V gave up 2 bases and J gave up 8 bases, with 7 bases separating them. CDR3: CASSLSGEKLFF. Written as DNA, the CDR3 is TGCGCCAGCAGCTTATCGGGGGAAAAACTGTTTTTT. Complete variable domain (other parts from reference TRBV5-1 and TRBJ1-4): KAGVTQTPRYLIKTRGQQVTLSCSPISGHRSVSWYQQTPGQGLQFLFEYFSETQRNKGNFPGRFSGRQFSNSRSEMNVSTLELGDSALYLCASSLSGEKLFFGSGTQLSVL.

A single count supports this clone. The rearrangement joins TRBV12-3 or TRBV12-4 to TRBJ2-3; D may be TRBD2 (6 bases). Trimming stripped 6 bases from V and 9 bases from J, with 13 bases between. This CDR3 comprises 12 residues. DNA of the CDR3: TGTGCCAGCAGCCTCGGGGGTATAACGCAGTATTTT. Its translation is CASSLGGITQYF.

In this sample, this clone turned up once. The rearrangement uses TRBV2 and TRBJ1-5; the D is unclear. CDR3 length equals 14 residues. V lost 4 bases to trimming and J lost 2 bases, with 9 bases between them. Germline CDR1 reads SNHLY; CDR2 reads FYNNEI. The CDR3 loop reads CASSVNGGNQPQHF. As DNA, the CDR3 is TGTGCCAGCAGTGTGAACGGGGGCAATCAGCCCCAGCATTTT.

The rearrangement uses TRBV19 and TRBJ2-1, with TRBD1 as a possible D gene (6 bases). V gave up 8 bases and J gave up 6 bases, with 17 bases separating them. CDR1 LNHDA and CDR2 SQIVND come from the germline V gene (reference sequence). The CDR3 length is 14 residues. CDR3: CASGQGMAGNEQFF. In DNA, the CDR3 is TGTGCCAGTGGGCAGGGGATGGCCGGCAATGAGCAGTTCTTC.

The chain is built from TRBV5-1 and TRBJ2-5, with 9 positions matching TRBD2. This CDR3 spans 16 amino acids. In germline, CDR1 is SGHRS, CDR2 YFSETQ. Losses at the gene ends were 0 bases for V and 0 bases for J; bases not matched to a gene: 3. This CDR3 reads CASSLGLAAYQETQYF. In DNA form, the CDR3 reads TGCGCCAGCAGCTTGGGACTAGCGGCGTACCAAGAGACCCAGTACTTC.

The chain recombines TRBV9 with TRBJ1-6; 10 bases fit TRBD1. The CDR3 extends over 15 amino acids. Per germline, CDR1 SGDLS and CDR2 YYNGEE. The V gene end was trimmed by 4 bases and the J gene end by 8 bases; junction bases not matched to a gene: 6. In DNA form, the CDR3 reads TGTGCCAGCAGCATTACCGGGACAGGGGATTCACCCCTCCACTTT. It specifies CASSITGTGDSPLHF.

The chain recombines TRBV19 with TRBJ1-2; a possible D gene is TRBD1 (5 bases). Trimming pared 7 bases from V and 6 bases from J, leaving 15 bases between. CDR1 is LNHDA and CDR2 is SQIVND in the germline V gene (reference sequence). This CDR3 spans 13 amino acids. Here the CDR3 reads CASTTWGGNGYTF. The CDR3 DNA sequence: TGTGCCAGTACTACCTGGGGGGGAAATGGCTACACCTTC.

The chain couples TRBV5-6 to TRBJ1-1; TRBD1 might be the D (6 bases). CDR3 length: 14 residues. The germline CDR1 and CDR2 sequences are SGHDT and YYEEEE. Trimming took 5 bases from V and 1 from J, leaving 12 bases between them. The CDR3 region has the DNA TGTGCCAGCAGAGGACAGAAAGCGAACACTGAAGCTTTCTTT. Protein: CASRGQKANTEAFF.

The CDR3 loop reads CASSYYASGRTDTQYF. The DNA for the CDR3 is TGTGCCAGCAGTTACTACGCTAGCGGGCGAACAGATACGCAGTATTTT. The chain carries TRBV6-5 and TRBJ2-3; 8 nucleotides align to TRBD2. The germline V gene has CDR1 MNHEY and CDR2 SVGAGI. CDR3 size: 16 residues. The junction had 6 bases not matched to a gene; V was cut back by 1 base and J by 3 bases.

This chain links TRBV15 with TRBJ2-7, with D uncertain. The germline V and J ends were trimmed by 0 bases and 2 bases, with 11 bases remaining between them. Per germline, CDR1 LNHNV and CDR2 YYDKDF (reference sequence). The CDR3 runs 15 residues. The CDR3 DNA is TGTGCCACCAGCAGAGATCTGTCTTCTCCCTACGAGCAGTACTTC. It is translated as CATSRDLSSPYEQYF.

V usage is TRBV2 and J usage is TRBJ2-7; TRBD1 is a possible D gene (6 bases). Germline V lookup: CDR1 SNHLY, CDR2 FYNNEI. The V end lost 4 bases, the J end lost 5 bases, and 9 bases lay between the germline ends. The CDR3 totals 12 residues. The CDR3 reads CASSVQGHEQYF. The CDR3 region has the DNA TGTGCCAGCAGTGTTCAGGGGCACGAGCAGTACTTC.

The CDR3 DNA is TGTGCCAGCAGCCCAGCCGGGACAAACTATGGCTACACCTTC. The encoded protein is CASSPAGTNYGYTF. This chain uses TRBV7-2 with TRBJ1-2; tentative D call: TRBD1 (6 bases). From germline, CDR1 is SGHTA and CDR2 FQGNSA. The CDR3 contains 14 residues. The ends were cut back, 5 bases at V and 2 bases at J, with 12 bases in the middle.

The chain uses TRBV5-1 and TRBJ1-4; 8 nucleotides align to TRBD1. CDR1 is SGHRS and CDR2 is YFSETQ in the germline V gene. The CDR3 totals 14 residues. V shed 4 bases and J 5 bases; nucleotides not matched to a gene: 4. CDR3 sequence: CASSKTGDNEKLFF. The DNA of the CDR3 is TGCGCCAGCAGCAAGACAGGGGACAATGAAAAACTGTTTTTT.

This clone was counted between two and nine times. The rearrangement uses TRBV3-1 (or the pseudogene TRBV3-2) and TRBJ1-2; 8 nucleotides line up with TRBD1. Germline V lookup: CDR1 LGHDT, CDR2 YNNKEL (reference sequence). The CDR3 length is 15 residues. V dropped 1 base and J dropped 4; count of bases not matched to a gene: 5. CDR3 in amino acids: CASSQGDRGSYGYTF. CDR3 bases: TGTGCCAGCAGCCAAGGTGACAGGGGCTCCTATGGCTACACCTTC.

The chain carries TRBV19 and TRBJ2-2; D gene ambiguous. CDR1 is LNHDA, CDR2 SQIVND, per germline (reference sequence). The V gene lost 5 bases and the J gene lost 6 bases, with 10 bases spanning the gap. This CDR3 region has 13 residues. The CDR3 is CASSSPVPGELFF. In DNA form, the CDR3 reads TGTGCCAGTAGTTCGCCGGTTCCCGGGGAGCTGTTTTTT.

The chain uses TRBV15 and TRBJ2-1; D is unclear. Germline CDR1 LNHNV, CDR2 YYDKDF (reference sequence). Trimming shortened V by 5 bases and J by 7 bases, and 15 bases separated the two germline ends. There are 14 residues in the CDR3. CDR3 protein: CATSGHLLQNEQFF. In DNA, the CDR3 is TGTGCCACCAGCGGCCATCTCTTACAGAATGAGCAGTTCTTC.

The CDR3, as DNA: TGTGCCAGCAGTGAACAGCTAGTTGGAAACACCATATATTTT. Amino acids: CASSEQLVGNTIYF. This chain joins TRBV2 and TRBJ1-3; D unresolved. Germline assignment: CDR1 SNHLY and CDR2 FYNNEI. The CDR3 consists of 14 residues. Trimming stripped 2 bases from V and 3 bases from J, with 8 bases between.

This clone has a single count. The V and J genes are TRBV10-1 and TRBJ2-3; D gene unclear. Trimming removed 1 base from V and 1 base from J, with 9 bases in between. The germline V gene encodes CDR1 WNHNN and CDR2 SYGVQD (reference sequence). The CDR3 runs 15 residues. This CDR3 is CASSEFMAGTDTQYF. The CDR3 nucleotides read TGCGCCAGCAGTGAGTTTATGGCAGGCACAGATACGCAGTATTTT.